This is a list of T cell receptor beta chains from one sample in a study of cytomegalovirus exposure and HLA in healthy donors. TCRdb keeps only in-frame clones here, not all; method: immunoSEQ multiplex PCR. The sample records 200,000 or so clones, about 90% being singletons. The sample taken for sequencing was PBMCs. These receptors were obtained from a girl under three years old in good health and CMV-seronegative. Each CDR3 is given with its conserved first and last residue. The D gene is left open where the match is weak. Only part of the rows carry a size: once, few, many, or a class if the clone is expanded.

V	J	D	size	DNA	CDR3
TRBV2	TRBJ1-1	TRBD1	-	TGTGCCAGCAGTGACTTAGGGGGCGAATCGCTCGGCACTGAAGCTTTCTTT	CASSDLGGESLGTEAFF
TRBV2	TRBJ2-7	TRBD2	-	TGTGCCAGCAGCGGACTAGCGGGAGGGATGCCGTCTTACGAGCAGTACTTC	CASSGLAGGMPSYEQYF
TRBV5-6	TRBJ2-3	-	-	TGTGCCAGCAGCTTGGGAGTATACACAGATACGCAGTATTTT	CASSLGVYTDTQYF
TRBV5-4	TRBJ1-2	-	-	TGTGCCAGCAGCTCGTGGGTTGACAGATCCTTGGGGGGCTACACCTTC	CASSSWVDRSLGGYTF
TRBV6-5	TRBJ1-1	TRBD1	-	TGTGCCAGCAGTTGGGGACAGGGGGCTGAAGCTTTCTTT	CASSWGQGAEAFF
TRBV30	TRBJ2-1	-	-	TGTGCCTGGAGGGCCAGCAGGGGTCCGGGCTCCTACAATGAGCAGTTCTTC	CAWRASRGPGSYNEQFF
TRBV4-1	TRBJ1-2	TRBD1	once	TGCGCCAGCAGCCCGGGACAGGGACCAAACTATGGCTACACCTTC	CASSPGQGPNYGYTF
TRBV30	TRBJ2-7	TRBD1	-	TGTGCCTGGAGTCCTATAGGGGGCAGCGAGCAGTACTTC	CAWSPIGGSEQYF
TRBV5-5	TRBJ2-5	-	-	TGTGCCAGCAGCGGGAGGACAGGATTTGTGACCCAGTACTTC	CASSGRTGFVTQYF
TRBV7-9	TRBJ2-1	TRBD2	-	TGTGCCAGCAGATGGACTAGCGGGGCCACAAAGCAGTTCTTC	CASRWTSGATKQFF
TRBV11-2	TRBJ1-1	TRBD1	-	TGTGCCAGCAGACGTAAACAGGGGTTCGTCACTGAAGCTTTCTTT	CASRRKQGFVTEAFF
TRBV7-2	TRBJ1-1	TRBD1	-	TGTGCCAGCAGCACTCACAGGGGGATGAACACTGAAGCTTTCTTT	CASSTHRGMNTEAFF
TRBV5-1	TRBJ2-5	TRBD1	few	TGCGCCAGCAGCCCCGGGACAGGGGGTATTGAGACCCAGTACTTC	CASSPGTGGIETQYF
TRBV15	TRBJ2-1	-	once	TGTGCCACCAGCAGAGTTTATGATGAGCAGTTCTTC	CATSRVYDEQFF
TRBV27	TRBJ2-1	TRBD2	-	TGTGCCAGCAGCCTGGGGACTAGCGGGTACAATGAGCAGTTCTTC	CASSLGTSGYNEQFF
TRBV28	TRBJ2-7	TRBD1	once	TGTGCCAGCGTTAGGACAGGGGGCTACGAGCAGTACTTC	CASVRTGGYEQYF
TRBV4-3	TRBJ2-7	-	-	TGCGCCAGCAGCCAAGAGGGCTTCTACGAGCAGTACTTC	CASSQEGFYEQYF
TRBV11-2	TRBJ2-3	-	once	TGTGCCAGCAGCTTAGATCGAGCGGAGGGCACAGATACGCAGTATTTT	CASSLDRAEGTDTQYF
TRBV11-2	TRBJ1-6	-	-	TGTGCCAGCAGCTTAGCGGAGGTTTCACCCCTCCACTTT	CASSLAEVSPLHF
TRBV10-3	TRBJ2-7	-	-	TGTGCCATCAGTGAGTCGAGTGGGGGCCCCCACGAGCAGTACTTC	CAISESSGGPHEQYF
TRBV6-1	TRBJ1-1	-	few	TGTGCCAGCACTGATGGCAACACTGAAGCTTTCTTT	CASTDGNTEAFF
TRBV4-2	TRBJ2-7	TRBD2	-	TGTGCCAGCAGCCAAGAGGTCTCGGGGAGGGCCCGCTACGAGCAGTACTTC	CASSQEVSGRARYEQYF
TRBV4-1	TRBJ2-3	TRBD2	-	TGCGCCAGCAGCCAAGAAGATGTATGGCTAGCGGGAGGTAGCCGTAGCACAGATACGCAGTATTTT	CASSQEDVWLAGGSRSTDTQYF
TRBV2	TRBJ2-2	-	-	TGTGCCAGCAGCGCCGACAGGAACACCGGGGAGCTGTTTTTT	CASSADRNTGELFF
TRBV18	TRBJ1-2	-	-	TGTGCCAGCTCATTAAAAATTAACAGGGCTGGCGGCTACACCTTC	CASSLKINRAGGYTF
TRBV5-1	TRBJ2-5	TRBD1	-	TGCGCCAGCAGGGGACAGGGTCAAGAGACCCAGTACTTC	CASRGQGQETQYF
TRBV25-1	TRBJ1-5	-	few	TGTGCCAGCAGTGGCCCCGGGTCGGCAAATCAGCCCCAGCATTTT	CASSGPGSANQPQHF
TRBV27	TRBJ2-5	-	-	TGTGCCAGCAGTTCGGACAATTTCGCCGAGACCCAGTACTTC	CASSSDNFAETQYF
TRBV10-3	TRBJ1-4	TRBD1	-	TGTGCCATCAGTACTACCGGGACAGGGTCAACTAATGAAAAACTGTTTTTT	CAISTTGTGSTNEKLFF
TRBV5-1	TRBJ2-1	TRBD2	-	TGCGCCAGCAGCCGGCGACTAGCGGGAGGGGACAATGAGCAGTTCTTC	CASSRRLAGGDNEQFF
TRBV29-1	TRBJ1-1	TRBD1	-	TGCAGCGTTGAATATGAGGGGGCGCGGAACACTGAAGCTTTCTTT	CSVEYEGARNTEAFF
TRBV5-1	TRBJ2-2	-	few	TGCGCCAGCAGCTTGGATCGGGGGTTCACCGGGGAGCTGTTTTTT	CASSLDRGFTGELFF
TRBV18	TRBJ2-1	TRBD2	-	TGTGCCAGCTCACCGGGACTAGCGGGAGTTAATGAGCAGTTCTTC	CASSPGLAGVNEQFF
TRBV27	TRBJ1-6	-	-	TGTGCCAGCAGTGGCAGGGTTTGGGGTTCACCCCTCCACTTT	CASSGRVWGSPLHF
TRBV30	TRBJ1-6	-	-	TGTGCCTGGAGTCAAGGGAGGCAATCACCCCTCCACTTT	CAWSQGRQSPLHF
TRBV6-5	TRBJ2-7	TRBD1	-	TGTGCCAGCAGGAGGACAGGGGGCTTTTCCTACGAGCAGTACTTC	CASRRTGGFSYEQYF
TRBV7-2	TRBJ1-5	-	-	TGTGCCAGCGGACTGAATAGCAATCAGCCCCAGCATTTT	CASGLNSNQPQHF
TRBV2	TRBJ1-5	-	-	TGTGCCAGCAGTGTTGGGCTGGGCAATCAGCCCCAGCATTTT	CASSVGLGNQPQHF